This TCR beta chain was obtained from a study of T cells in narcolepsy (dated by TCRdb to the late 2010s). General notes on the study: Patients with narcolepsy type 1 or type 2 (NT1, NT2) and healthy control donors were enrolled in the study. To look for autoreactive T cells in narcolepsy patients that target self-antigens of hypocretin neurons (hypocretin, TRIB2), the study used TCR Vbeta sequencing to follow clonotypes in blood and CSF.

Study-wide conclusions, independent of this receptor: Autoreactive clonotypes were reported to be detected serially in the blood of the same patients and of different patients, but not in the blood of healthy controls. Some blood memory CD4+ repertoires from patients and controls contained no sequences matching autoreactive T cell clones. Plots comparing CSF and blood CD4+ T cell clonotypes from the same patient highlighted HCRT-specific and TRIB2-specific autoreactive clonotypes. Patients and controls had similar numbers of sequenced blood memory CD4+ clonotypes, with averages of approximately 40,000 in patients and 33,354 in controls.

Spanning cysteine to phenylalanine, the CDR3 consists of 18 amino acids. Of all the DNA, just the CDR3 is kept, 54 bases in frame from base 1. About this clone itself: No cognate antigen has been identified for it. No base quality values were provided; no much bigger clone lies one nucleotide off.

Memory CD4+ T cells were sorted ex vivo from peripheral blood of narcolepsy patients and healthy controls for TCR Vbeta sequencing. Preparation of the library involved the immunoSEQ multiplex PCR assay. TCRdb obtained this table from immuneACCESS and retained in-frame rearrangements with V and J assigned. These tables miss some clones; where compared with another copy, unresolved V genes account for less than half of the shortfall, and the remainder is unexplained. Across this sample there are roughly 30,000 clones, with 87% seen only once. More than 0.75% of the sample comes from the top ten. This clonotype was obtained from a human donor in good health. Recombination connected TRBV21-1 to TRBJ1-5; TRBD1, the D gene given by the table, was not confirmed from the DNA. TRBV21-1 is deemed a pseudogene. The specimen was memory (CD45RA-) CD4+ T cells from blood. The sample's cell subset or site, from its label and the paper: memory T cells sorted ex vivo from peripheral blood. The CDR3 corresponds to CASSKGDRVGGSNQPQHF. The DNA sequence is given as TGTGCCAGCAGCAAAGGGGACAGGGTCGGTGGAAGCAATCAGCCCCAGCATTTT.